The T cell receptor beta chain described here comes from a study of T cell repertoires in cytomegalovirus infection. Study-level information: It was the public TCR beta signatures that indicated both CMV infection and matching HLA type.

This clonotype was detected only a few times. Its antigen is as yet unknown. One entry per CDR3 protein, called by TCRdb with MiXCR from the reads. The table lists about 55,000 distinct CDR3 sequences, around 18% of them singletons, with under 75% in the top ten. Overall study findings and caveats: Totalled public TCR beta family frequency picked out people who carried CMV plus the relevant HLA.

The CDR3 length is 15 residues. V lost 3 bases and J 0 bases, leaving 10 bases between the germline ends. CDR1 and CDR2 (germline): SGHTA, FQGNSA. This TCR was recovered from a human donor in good health (CMV status not recorded). Some clones in this sample may be carry-over from other donors' samples. Sequencing was performed on CD8+ T cells from cultured PBMCs, taken from culture after CMV antigen stimulation. V is TRBV7-2 and J is TRBJ2-3, with D possibly matching TRBD2 (5 bases). This CDR3 is CASSLDFGSTDTQYF. The CDR3 bases are TGTGCCAGCAGCTTGGACTTCGGGAGCACAGATACGCAGTATTTT.